This T cell receptor beta chain was captured by sequencing in a study of cytotoxic CD8 clonotypes in ibrutinib-treated CLL. This clone showed up just once. Sequencing was performed with immunoSEQ multiplex PCR; in TCRdb, only in-frame clones are kept and a portion is missing. Here the sample spans some 150,000 clones, 70% to 80% being singletons. The J segment lost 2 bases and the V segment lost 3 bases, leaving 5 bases of the junction unmatched. The CDR3 is 15 residues long. The germline V gene has CDR1 SGDLS and CDR2 YYNGEE. The sequencing used PBMCs, collected after 12 months of ibrutinib treatment. The sequence derives from a human donor with chronic lymphocytic leukemia. The chain carries TRBV9 and TRBJ2-3, with 8 bases matching TRBD1. CDR3 amino acids: CASSGSTGDTDTQYF. For the CDR3, the DNA is TGTGCCAGCAGCGGTTCGACAGGGGACACAGATACGCAGTATTTT.